A selection of T cell receptor beta chains follows, all from one sample in a study of T cells in Graves' hyperthyroidism and ophthalmopathy. TCRdb re-derived calls from the multiplex PCR reads in MiXCR, one entry per CDR3 protein. Here the sample spans 190,000 or so distinct CDR3 sequences, around 16% being singletons. Sequences were obtained from blood. These receptors came from a man aged 35 to 55 with Graves' hyperthyroidism. CDR3s include the opening cysteine and the closing phenylalanine or tryptophan. Fields, in order: J gene, V gene, D gene, clone size, CDR3 protein, CDR3 DNA. A D gene is named only where the DNA matches it firmly. Clone size is shown for a subset of rows, as once, few, many or a class of expanded clone.

J: TRBJ2-7
V: TRBV27
D: .
size: .
CDR3: CASTPGPPGANEQYF
DNA: TGTGCCAGCACCCCCGGGCCCCCCGGGGCCAACGAGCAGTACTTC

J: TRBJ2-1
V: TRBV6-1
D: .
size: many
CDR3: CASMGYNEQFF
DNA: TGTGCCAGCATGGGCTACAATGAGCAGTTCTTC

J: TRBJ2-3
V: TRBV6-1
D: TRBD2
size: .
CDR3: CASSLAGGGADTQYF
DNA: TGTGCCAGCAGTTTAGCGGGGGGTGGCGCAGATACGCAGTATTTT

J: TRBJ2-2
V: TRBV14
D: .
size: .
CDR3: CASSRGTAGTGELFF
DNA: TGTGCCAGCAGCCGCGGGACAGCGGGCACCGGGGAGCTGTTTTTT

J: TRBJ1-2
V: TRBV4-1
D: .
size: .
CDR3: CASSHLRVGYTF
DNA: TGCGCCAGCAGCCACCTCAGGGTTGGCTACACCTTC

J: TRBJ1-2
V: TRBV28
D: .
size: many
CDR3: CASSSPGLNYGYTF
DNA: TGTGCCAGCAGTTCTCCCGGTCTTAACTATGGCTACACCTTC

J: TRBJ1-4
V: TRBV7-7
D: .
size: many
CDR3: CASSHSTGRNEKLFF
DNA: TGTGCTAGCAGCCACTCGACAGGCCGTAATGAAAAACTGTTTTTT

J: TRBJ2-2
V: TRBV7-9
D: TRBD2
size: many
CDR3: CASRGLASGELFF
DNA: TGTGCCAGCAGAGGACTAGCCTCCGGGGAGCTGTTTTTT

J: TRBJ1-1
V: TRBV7-6
D: .
size: many
CDR3: CASSLNPAQGSAFF
DNA: TGTGCCAGCAGCTTAAACCCCGCTCAGGGTTCGGCTTTCTTT

J: TRBJ1-3
V: TRBV5-1
D: TRBD1
size: few
CDR3: CASSITGTGAGNTIYF
DNA: TGCGCCAGCAGCATTACCGGGACAGGGGCTGGAAACACCATATATTTT

J: TRBJ2-5
V: TRBV25-1
D: TRBD1
size: .
CDR3: CASTRFGQAQETQYF
DNA: TGTGCCAGCACTAGGTTCGGACAGGCCCAAGAGACCCAGTACTTC

J: TRBJ2-1
V: TRBV7-8
D: TRBD2
size: many
CDR3: CASSSHPSGGYNEQFF
DNA: TGTGCCAGCAGCTCCCACCCTAGCGGGGGTTACAATGAGCAGTTCTTC

J: TRBJ2-5
V: TRBV7-2
D: .
size: many
CDR3: CASSLGVGLETQYF
DNA: TGTGCCAGCAGCTTAGGGGTGGGCCTAGAGACCCAGTACTTC

J: TRBJ2-5
V: TRBV10-3
D: TRBD1
size: few
CDR3: CAISEDGQGAETRYF
DNA: TGTGCCATCAGTGAGGATGGACAGGGGGCTGAGACCCGGTACTTC

J: TRBJ2-1
V: TRBV6-1
D: TRBD1
size: many
CDR3: CASSYGRTGSYNEQFF
DNA: TGTGCCAGCAGTTATGGTCGGACAGGCTCCTACAATGAGCAGTTCTTC

J: TRBJ2-1
V: TRBV9
D: .
size: few
CDR3: CASSNARNEQFF
DNA: TGTGCCAGCAGCAACGCGAGAAATGAGCAGTTCTTC

J: TRBJ2-1
V: TRBV4-2
D: .
size: many
CDR3: CASSQRAASSYNEQFF
DNA: TGTGCCAGCAGCCAACGAGCGGCTAGCTCCTACAATGAGCAGTTCTTC

J: TRBJ1-2
V: TRBV27
D: TRBD1
size: .
CDR3: CASRGQGLGGYTF
DNA: TGTGCCAGCAGGGGACAGGGACTGGGTGGCTACACCTTC

J: TRBJ2-7
V: TRBV6-2/TRBV6-3
D: .
size: .
CDR3: CATWDGTHSYEQYF
DNA: TGTGCCACCTGGGATGGGACCCACTCCTACGAGCAGTACTTC

J: TRBJ2-3
V: TRBV11-2
D: TRBD1
size: many
CDR3: CASSLRGRGHPDTQYF
DNA: TGTGCCAGCAGCTTACGAGGCAGGGGGCATCCAGATACGCAGTATTTT

J: TRBJ2-1
V: TRBV7-2
D: .
size: many
CDR3: CASSFSAGNNEQFF
DNA: TGTGCCAGCAGCTTTTCGGCGGGAAACAATGAGCAGTTCTTC

J: TRBJ1-1
V: TRBV11-2
D: TRBD1
size: once
CDR3: CASSTRTGEVWHTEAFF
DNA: TGTGCCAGCAGTACCCGAACAGGGGAAGTGTGGCACACTGAAGCTTTCTTT

J: TRBJ2-7
V: TRBV6-1
D: TRBD1
size: .
CDR3: CASTGTGTEQYF
DNA: TGTGCCAGCACGGGGACAGGGACCGAGCAGTACTTC

J: TRBJ1-5
V: TRBV6-2/TRBV6-3
D: TRBD1
size: .
CDR3: CASRSGQGDQPRHF
DNA: TGTGCCAGCAGGAGCGGACAGGGAGATCAGCCCCGGCATTTT

J: TRBJ1-5
V: TRBV28
D: .
size: few
CDR3: CASSSRGGGPKDQPQHF
DNA: TGTGCCAGCAGTTCACGAGGTGGGGGGCCAAAGGATCAGCCCCAGCATTTT

J: TRBJ2-5
V: TRBV12-3/TRBV12-4
D: .
size: many
CDR3: CASSVKTGAPQETQYF
DNA: TGTGCCAGCAGCGTCAAAACGGGGGCACCCCAAGAGACCCAGTACTTC

J: TRBJ2-3
V: TRBV2
D: .
size: few
CDR3: CASSEIGQADTQYF
DNA: TGTGCCAGCAGTGAAATCGGGCAGGCCGATACGCAGTATTTT

J: TRBJ1-1
V: TRBV5-6
D: .
size: many
CDR3: CASSLDTGQNTEAFF
DNA: TGTGCCAGCAGCTTGGACACGGGCCAGAACACTGAAGCTTTCTTT

J: TRBJ2-4
V: TRBV28
D: TRBD2
size: few
CDR3: CASSSYSGGAGIQYF
DNA: TGTGCCAGCAGTTCGTATAGCGGGGGGGCCGGCATTCAGTACTTC

J: TRBJ2-4
V: TRBV27
D: .
size: many
CDR3: CASSLSARNIQYF
DNA: TGTGCCAGCAGTTTATCGGCCCGGAACATTCAGTACTTC

J: TRBJ2-7
V: TRBV30
D: .
size: .
CDR3: CAWSRPGDGRLYEQYF
DNA: TGTGCCTGGAGCCGACCCGGGGACGGACGGCTCTACGAGCAGTACTTC

J: TRBJ2-4
V: TRBV28
D: TRBD2
size: many
CDR3: CASSLGLAGGQGNIQYF
DNA: TGTGCCAGCAGTTTAGGGCTAGCGGGGGGGCAGGGAAACATTCAGTACTTC

J: TRBJ1-5
V: TRBV5-1
D: .
size: many
CDR3: CASTPPPEQRQPQHF
DNA: TGCGCCAGCACCCCACCACCGGAGCAGCGTCAGCCCCAGCATTTT

J: TRBJ1-5
V: TRBV7-2
D: .
size: many
CDR3: CASSLEAEGSNQPQHF
DNA: TGTGCCAGCAGCTTAGAGGCTGAGGGGTCCAATCAGCCCCAGCATTTT

J: TRBJ1-4
V: TRBV6-5
D: .
size: many
CDR3: CASSYSDSGEKLFF
DNA: TGTGCCAGCAGTTACTCCGATTCGGGCGAAAAACTGTTTTTT